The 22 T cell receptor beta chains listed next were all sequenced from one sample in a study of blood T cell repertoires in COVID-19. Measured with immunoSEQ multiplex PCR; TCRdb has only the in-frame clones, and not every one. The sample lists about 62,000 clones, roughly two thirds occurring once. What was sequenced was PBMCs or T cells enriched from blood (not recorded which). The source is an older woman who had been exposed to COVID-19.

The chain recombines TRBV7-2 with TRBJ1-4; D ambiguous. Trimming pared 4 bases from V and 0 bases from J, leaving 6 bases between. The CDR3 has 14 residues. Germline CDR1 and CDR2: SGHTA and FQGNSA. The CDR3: CASSSPATNEKLFF. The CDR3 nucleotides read TGTGCCAGCAGCTCTCCTGCAACTAATGAAAAACTGTTTTTT.

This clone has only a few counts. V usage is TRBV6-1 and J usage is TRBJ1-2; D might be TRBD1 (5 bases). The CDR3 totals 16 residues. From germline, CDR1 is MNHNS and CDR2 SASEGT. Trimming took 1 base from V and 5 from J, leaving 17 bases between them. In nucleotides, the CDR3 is TGTGCCAGCAGTGAAGAGGGGCAGGGCATATCGTATGGCTACACCTTC. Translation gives CASSEEGQGISYGYTF.

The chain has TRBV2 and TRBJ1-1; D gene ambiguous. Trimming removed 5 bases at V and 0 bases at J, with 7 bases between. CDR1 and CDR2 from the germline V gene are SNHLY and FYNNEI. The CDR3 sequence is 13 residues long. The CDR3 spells CASSLSLNTEAFF. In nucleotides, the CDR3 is TGTGCCAGCAGTCTATCCTTGAACACTGAAGCTTTCTTT.

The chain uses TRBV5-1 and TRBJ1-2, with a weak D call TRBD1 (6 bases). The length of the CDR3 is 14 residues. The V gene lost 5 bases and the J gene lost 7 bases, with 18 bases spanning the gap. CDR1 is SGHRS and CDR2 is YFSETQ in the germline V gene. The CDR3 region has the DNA TGCGCCAGCAGTTACTACAGGGAGAGTGGTGGCTACACCTTC. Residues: CASSYYRESGGYTF.

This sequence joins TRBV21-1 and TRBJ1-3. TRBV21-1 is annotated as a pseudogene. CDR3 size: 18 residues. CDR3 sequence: CASSKGGVGTWAANTIYF. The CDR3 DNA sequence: TGTGCCAGCAGCAAAGGGGGGGTTGGGACCTGGGCAGCAAACACCATATATTTT.

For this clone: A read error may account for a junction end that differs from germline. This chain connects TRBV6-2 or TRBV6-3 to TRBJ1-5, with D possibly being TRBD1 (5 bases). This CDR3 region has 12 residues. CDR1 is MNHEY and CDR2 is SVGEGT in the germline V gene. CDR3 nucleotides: TGTGCCAGCAGTTCTCCCAGGGTGGACTACTCGTTT. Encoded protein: CASSSPRVDYSF.

The CDR3 region is CARPRDYGYTF. The CDR3 nucleotides are TGTGCCAGGCCCCGGGACTATGGCTACACCTTC. The V gene is TRBV19, the J gene TRBJ1-2, with D unresolved. This CDR3 region has 11 residues. Germline V lookup: CDR1 LNHDA, CDR2 SQIVND (reference sequence). V was clipped by 9 bases and J by 3 bases, with 8 bases between them. Combining the CDR3 with reference TRBV19 and TRBJ1-2 gives the whole variable domain DGGITQSPKYLFRKEGQNVTLSCEQNLNHDAMYWYRQDPGQGLRLIYYSQIVNDFQKGDIAEGYSVSREKKESFPLTVTSAQKNPTAFYLCARPRDYGYTFGSGTRLTVV.

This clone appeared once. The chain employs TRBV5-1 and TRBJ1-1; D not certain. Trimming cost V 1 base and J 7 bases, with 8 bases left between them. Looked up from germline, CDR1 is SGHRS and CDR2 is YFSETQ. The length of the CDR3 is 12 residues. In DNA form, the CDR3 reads TGCGCCAGCAGCTTGCCGGGAAGTGAAGCTTTCTTT. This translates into CASSLPGSEAFF.

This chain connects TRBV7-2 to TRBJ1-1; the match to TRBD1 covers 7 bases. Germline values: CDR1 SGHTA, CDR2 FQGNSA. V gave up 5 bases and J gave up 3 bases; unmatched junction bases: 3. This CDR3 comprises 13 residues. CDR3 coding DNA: TGTGCCAGCAGCCTTGACAGGGACACTGAAGCTTTCTTT. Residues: CASSLDRDTEAFF.

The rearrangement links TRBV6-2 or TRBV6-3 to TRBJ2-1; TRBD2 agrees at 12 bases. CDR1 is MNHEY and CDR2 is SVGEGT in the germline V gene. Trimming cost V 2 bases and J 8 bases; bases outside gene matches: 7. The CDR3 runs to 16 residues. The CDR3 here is CASSYPSGRAGDEQFF. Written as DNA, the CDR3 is TGTGCCAGCAGTTACCCTAGCGGGAGGGCCGGGGATGAGCAGTTCTTC.

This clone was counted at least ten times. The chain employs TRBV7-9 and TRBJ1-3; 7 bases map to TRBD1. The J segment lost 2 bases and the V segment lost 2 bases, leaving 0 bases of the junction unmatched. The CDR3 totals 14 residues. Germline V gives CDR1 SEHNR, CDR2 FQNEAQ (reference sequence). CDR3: CASSLQGAGNTIYF. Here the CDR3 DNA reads TGTGCCAGCAGCTTACAGGGGGCTGGAAACACCATATATTTT. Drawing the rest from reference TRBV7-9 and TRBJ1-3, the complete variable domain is DTGVSQNPRHKITKRGQNVTFRCDPISEHNRLYWYRQTLGQGPEFLTYFQNEAQLEKSRLLSDRFSAERPKGSFSTLEIQRTEQGDSAMYLCASSLQGAGNTIYFGEGSWLTVV.

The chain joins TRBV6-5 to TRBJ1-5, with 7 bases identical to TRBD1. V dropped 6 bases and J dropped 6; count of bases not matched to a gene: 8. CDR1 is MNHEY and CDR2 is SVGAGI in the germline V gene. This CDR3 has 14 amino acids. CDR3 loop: CASRTDRAPQPQHF. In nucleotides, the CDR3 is TGTGCCAGCAGGACCGACAGGGCACCTCAGCCCCAGCATTTT.

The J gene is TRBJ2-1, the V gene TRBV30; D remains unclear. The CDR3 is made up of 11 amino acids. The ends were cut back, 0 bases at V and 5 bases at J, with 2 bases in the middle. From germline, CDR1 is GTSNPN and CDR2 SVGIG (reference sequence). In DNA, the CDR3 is TGTGCCTGGAGTGTTAACAATGAGCAGTTCTTC. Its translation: CAWSVNNEQFF.

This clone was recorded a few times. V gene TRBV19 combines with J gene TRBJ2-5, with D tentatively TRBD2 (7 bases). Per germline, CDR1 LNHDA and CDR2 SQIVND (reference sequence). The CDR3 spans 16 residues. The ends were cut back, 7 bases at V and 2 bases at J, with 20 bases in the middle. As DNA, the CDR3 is TGTGCCAGTACTCCAAGGGGGGCTAGCGGACAAGAGACCCAGTACTTC. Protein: CASTPRGASGQETQYF.

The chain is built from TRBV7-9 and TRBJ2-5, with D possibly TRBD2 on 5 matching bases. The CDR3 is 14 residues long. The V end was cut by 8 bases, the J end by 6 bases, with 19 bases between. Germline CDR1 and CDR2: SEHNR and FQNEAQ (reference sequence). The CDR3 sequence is CASSDGLAAKTQYF. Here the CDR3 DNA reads TGTGCCAGCTCGGATGGGCTAGCTGCGAAGACCCAGTACTTC.

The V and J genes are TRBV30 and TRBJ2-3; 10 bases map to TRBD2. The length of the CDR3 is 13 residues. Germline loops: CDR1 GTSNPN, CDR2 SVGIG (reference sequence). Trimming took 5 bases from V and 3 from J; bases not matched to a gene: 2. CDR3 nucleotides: TGTGCCTGGGGAGCGGGAGGGACAGATACGCAGTATTTT. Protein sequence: CAWGAGGTDTQYF.

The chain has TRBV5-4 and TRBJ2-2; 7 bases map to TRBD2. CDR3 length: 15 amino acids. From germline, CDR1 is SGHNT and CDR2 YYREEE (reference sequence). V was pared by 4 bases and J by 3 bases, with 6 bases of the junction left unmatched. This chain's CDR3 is CASSRGREHTGELFF. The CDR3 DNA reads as TGTGCCAGCAGCCGGGGGAGGGAACACACCGGGGAGCTGTTTTTT. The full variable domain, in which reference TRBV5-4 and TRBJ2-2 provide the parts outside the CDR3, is ETGVTQSPTHLIKTRGQQVTLRCSSQSGHNTVSWYQQALGQGPQFIFQYYREEENGRGNFPPRFSGLQFPNYSSELNVNALELDDSALYLCASSRGREHTGELFFGEGSRLTVL.

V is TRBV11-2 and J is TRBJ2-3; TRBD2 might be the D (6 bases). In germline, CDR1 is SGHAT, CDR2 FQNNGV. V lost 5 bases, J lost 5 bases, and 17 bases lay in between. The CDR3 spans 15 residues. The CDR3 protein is CASSQAGHQVDTQYF. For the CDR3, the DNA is TGTGCCAGCAGCCAAGCGGGCCATCAGGTAGATACGCAGTATTTT. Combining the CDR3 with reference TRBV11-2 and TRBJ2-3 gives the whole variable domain EAGVAQSPRYKIIEKRQSVAFWCNPISGHATLYWYQQILGQGPKLLIQFQNNGVVDDSQLPKDRFSAERLKGVDSTLKIQPAKLEDSAVYLCASSQAGHQVDTQYFGPGTRLTVL.

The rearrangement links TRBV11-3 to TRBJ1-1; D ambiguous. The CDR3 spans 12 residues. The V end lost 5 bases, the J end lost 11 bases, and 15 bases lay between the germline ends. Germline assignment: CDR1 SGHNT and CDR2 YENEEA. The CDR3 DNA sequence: TGTGCCAGCAGCGTCGGGTCGGGGAGGGCTTTCTTT. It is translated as CASSVGSGRAFF.

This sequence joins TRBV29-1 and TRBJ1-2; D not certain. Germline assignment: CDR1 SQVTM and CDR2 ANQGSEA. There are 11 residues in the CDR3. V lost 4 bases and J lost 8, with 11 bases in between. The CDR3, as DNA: TGCAGCGTTGCCTCCGGAGGCGGCTACACCTTC. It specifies CSVASGGGYTF.

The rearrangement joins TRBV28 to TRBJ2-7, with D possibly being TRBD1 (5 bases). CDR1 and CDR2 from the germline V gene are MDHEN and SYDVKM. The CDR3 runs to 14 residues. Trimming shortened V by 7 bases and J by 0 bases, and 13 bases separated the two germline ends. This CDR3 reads CASTPVTASYEQYF. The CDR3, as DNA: TGTGCCAGCACCCCAGTGACAGCCTCCTACGAGCAGTACTTC. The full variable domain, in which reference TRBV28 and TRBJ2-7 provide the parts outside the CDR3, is DVKVTQSSRYLVKRTGEKVFLECVQDMDHENMFWYRQDPGLGLRLIYFSYDVKMKEKGDIPEGYSVSREKKERFSLILESASTNQTSMYLCASTPVTASYEQYFGPGTRLTVT.

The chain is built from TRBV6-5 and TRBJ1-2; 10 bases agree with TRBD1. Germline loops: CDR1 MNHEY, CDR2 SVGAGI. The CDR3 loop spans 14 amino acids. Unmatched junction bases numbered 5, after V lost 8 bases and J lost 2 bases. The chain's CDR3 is CASLGTGVNYGYTF. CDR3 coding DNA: TGTGCCAGCCTAGGGACAGGGGTGAACTATGGCTACACCTTC.